A selection of T cell receptor beta chains follows, all from one sample in a study of blood T cell repertoires in COVID-19. Assay used: immunoSEQ multiplex PCR; TCRdb lists only in-frame clones, some missing. Here the sample spans 150,000 or so clones, about 85% being singletons. The sequencing sample was made of peripheral blood. The receptors stem from a human donor with acute or convalescent COVID-19. The donor label of this sample is uncertain. The CDR3 runs from the conserved cysteine through the conserved F or W. A D gene is named only where the DNA matches it firmly. For some rows the clone size is stated as once, few or many, or as a class when expanded; others skip it.

abundance	d_gene	v_gene	j_gene	CDR3aa	CDR3nt
NA	NA	TRBV9	TRBJ1-1	CASSNPGGTEAFF	TGTGCCAGCAGCAATCCCGGGGGCACTGAAGCTTTCTTT
once	NA	TRBV10-2	TRBJ2-1	CASSEGGDEQFF	TGCGCCAGCAGTGAAGGAGGTGATGAGCAGTTCTTC
NA	NA	TRBV3-1/TRBV3-2	TRBJ1-1	CASSQPGLTSTEAFF	TGTGCCAGCAGCCAACCGGGACTTACTTCCACTGAAGCTTTCTTT
NA	TRBD1	TRBV18	TRBJ1-5	CASSPETGGDAPQHF	TGTGCCAGCTCACCAGAGACAGGGGGGGATGCGCCCCAGCATTTT
NA	TRBD2	TRBV3-1/TRBV3-2	TRBJ2-3	CASSRTLAGAADTQYF	TGTGCCAGCAGCCGGACGCTAGCGGGGGCTGCAGATACGCAGTATTTT
once	NA	TRBV9	TRBJ2-2	CASSVVSPAGELFF	TGTGCCAGCAGCGTAGTGTCGCCGGCCGGGGAGCTGTTTTTT
NA	TRBD1	TRBV5-1	TRBJ1-2	CASSLGTGGLSLGGYTF	TGCGCCAGCAGCTTGGGGACAGGGGGCCTAAGTCTTGGTGGCTACACCTTC
NA	NA	TRBV7-9	TRBJ2-7	CASSLEDRGSYEQYF	TGTGCCAGCAGCTTAGAGGACCGGGGGTCCTACGAGCAGTACTTC
NA	NA	TRBV5-8	TRBJ1-2	CASSRQRGPYGYTF	TGTGCCAGCAGCAGACAGCGTGGGCCTTATGGCTACACCTTC
NA	TRBD1	TRBV11-2	TRBJ1-5	CASSPRTGGSNQPQHF	TGTGCCAGCAGCCCGCGAACAGGGGGTAGCAATCAGCCCCAGCATTTT
NA	NA	TRBV3-1/TRBV3-2	TRBJ1-3	CASSTLGATIYF	TGTGCCAGCAGTACACTTGGAGCCACCATATATTTT
NA	TRBD1	TRBV29-1	TRBJ2-2	CSVDRGRAGELFF	TGCAGCGTCGACAGGGGGCGCGCCGGGGAGCTGTTTTTT
NA	NA	TRBV10-3	TRBJ1-2	CAISERGAGYGYTF	TGTGCCATCAGTGAAAGGGGCGCAGGCTATGGCTACACCTTC
NA	TRBD1	TRBV5-1	TRBJ2-2	CASTTGAGNTGELFF	TGCGCCAGCACTACAGGGGCGGGGAACACCGGGGAGCTGTTTTTT
once	TRBD1	TRBV28	TRBJ1-6	CASRPRDRPNSPLHF	TGTGCCAGCAGGCCCCGGGACAGACCTAATTCACCCCTCCACTTT
once	TRBD2	TRBV12-5	TRBJ2-7	CASGLGGGSYEQYF	TGTGCTAGTGGTTTGGGGGGGGGTTCCTACGAGCAGTACTTC
NA	NA	TRBV9	TRBJ1-2	CASSLQTGLNYGYTF	TGTGCCAGCAGCCTCCAGACAGGCTTAAACTATGGCTACACCTTC
NA	TRBD1	TRBV7-9	TRBJ1-5	CASSLGARDRDGGQPQHF	TGTGCCAGCAGCTTAGGGGCACGAGACAGGGATGGGGGTCAGCCCCAGCATTTT
NA	TRBD1	TRBV19	TRBJ1-1	CASSIGATGGTEAFF	TGTGCCAGTAGTATAGGTGCGACAGGGGGAACTGAAGCTTTCTTT
NA	NA	TRBV30	TRBJ2-7	CAWRGQPSAEQYF	TGTGCCTGGAGAGGACAACCGTCGGCTGAGCAGTACTTC
NA	TRBD1	TRBV9	TRBJ2-7	CASSVAPGTGAPYEQYF	TGTGCCAGCAGCGTAGCCCCCGGGACAGGGGCCCCCTACGAGCAGTACTTC
NA	NA	TRBV5-1	TRBJ2-3	CASSLSSWFLPLRDTQYF	TGCGCCAGCAGCTTGAGCTCTTGGTTCTTGCCCCTTAGAGATACGCAGTATTTT
NA	TRBD2	TRBV2	TRBJ2-7	CASSEASGGAYEQYF	TGTGCCAGCAGCGAGGCCAGCGGGGGGGCTTACGAGCAGTACTTC
NA	TRBD1	TRBV27	TRBJ2-7	CASSPIRTGGSEQYF	TGTGCCAGCAGCCCTATCCGGACAGGGGGAAGTGAGCAGTACTTC
few	NA	TRBV11-2	TRBJ1-4	CASSLGQESALFF	TGTGCCAGCAGCCTGGGACAAGAGTCGGCACTGTTTTTT
NA	NA	TRBV4-1	TRBJ2-2	CASSQDVQGNTGELFF	TGCGCCAGCAGCCAAGATGTGCAGGGGAACACCGGGGAGCTGTTTTTT
NA	TRBD1	TRBV5-6	TRBJ2-1	CASSQPGQLQGEQFF	TGTGCCAGCAGTCAGCCGGGACAGCTTCAAGGGGAGCAGTTCTTC
NA	TRBD2	TRBV11-3	TRBJ2-3	CASSFLGGSGTDTQYF	TGTGCCAGCAGCTTTCTGGGGGGGAGTGGCACAGATACGCAGTATTTT
NA	TRBD1	TRBV7-3	TRBJ1-1	CASRGQGKGTEAFF	TGTGCCAGCAGAGGACAGGGGAAGGGGACTGAAGCTTTCTTT
NA	NA	TRBV10-2	TRBJ2-7	CASSEGGSYEQYF	TGCGCCAGCAGTGAGGGCGGCAGCTACGAGCAGTACTTC
NA	NA	TRBV18	TRBJ2-5	CASSPRQPETQYF	TGTGCCAGCTCACCACGACAACCGGAGACCCAGTACTTC
NA	TRBD1	TRBV6-6	TRBJ1-4	CASSPTGGEKLFF	TGTGCCAGCAGTCCCACAGGGGGTGAAAAACTGTTTTTT
NA	TRBD1	TRBV3-1/TRBV3-2	TRBJ2-2	CASSQTDRGIFRELFF	TGTGCCAGCAGCCAAACCGACAGGGGGATTTTCCGGGAGCTGTTTTTT
NA	TRBD1	TRBV2	TRBJ1-5	CASSRTGNQPQHF	TGTGCCAGCAGTCGGACAGGGAATCAGCCCCAGCATTTT
NA	NA	TRBV29-1	TRBJ1-2	CSVEDQGSPHYTF	TGCAGCGTTGAGGACCAGGGATCCCCGCACTACACCTTC
once	NA	TRBV19	TRBJ1-3	CASSMGGSGNTIYF	TGTGCCAGTAGTATGGGGGGCTCTGGAAACACCATATATTTT
NA	NA	TRBV6-2/TRBV6-3	TRBJ1-4	CASSYSRAGAVFF	TGTGCCAGCAGTTACTCTCGTGCAGGTGCTGTGTTTTTT
NA	TRBD1	TRBV15	TRBJ1-2	CATSPGGYGYTF	TGTGCCACCAGCCCAGGGGGCTATGGCTACACCTTC
NA	NA	TRBV28	TRBJ2-1	CASSLGGLRYNEQFF	TGTGCCAGCAGTTTGGGGGGTCTAAGGTACAATGAGCAGTTCTTC
NA	NA	TRBV6-5	TRBJ1-1	CASSYRGIITEAFF	TGTGCCAGCAGTTACAGGGGTATTATCACTGAAGCTTTCTTT
few	NA	TRBV6-6	TRBJ1-4	CASSYGRQPSGEKLFF	TGTGCCAGCAGTTACGGACGACAGCCTTCCGGGGAAAAACTGTTTTTT
NA	NA	TRBV5-1	TRBJ1-2	CASSLGTSNNYGYTF	TGCGCCAGCAGCCTTGGGACATCCAATAACTATGGCTACACCTTC
few	NA	TRBV5-6	TRBJ2-2	CASSPVTGELFF	TGTGCCAGCAGCCCTGTTACCGGGGAGCTGTTTTTT
NA	NA	TRBV19	TRBJ1-1	CASSPNRGNTEAFF	TGTGCCAGTAGTCCAAATCGGGGGAACACTGAAGCTTTCTTT
NA	TRBD1	TRBV7-8	TRBJ2-2	CASSLGQGAGELFF	TGTGCCAGCAGCTTAGGCCAGGGGGCCGGGGAGCTGTTTTTT
NA	NA	TRBV7-2	TRBJ1-2	CASSLSGGLYGYTF	TGTGCCAGCAGCTTATCGGGGGGGCTCTATGGCTACACCTTC
NA	TRBD1	TRBV9	TRBJ2-1	CASSFSGDRGDNEQFF	TGTGCCAGCAGCTTTAGTGGGGACAGGGGGGACAATGAGCAGTTCTTC
NA	NA	TRBV3-1/TRBV3-2	TRBJ2-1	CASSHQGGEQFF	TGTGCCAGCAGCCATCAGGGCGGTGAGCAGTTCTTC
NA	TRBD1	TRBV27	TRBJ2-1	CASSYSTGAYEQFF	TGTGCCAGCAGTTACTCGACAGGGGCCTATGAGCAGTTCTTC
NA	NA	TRBV11-3	TRBJ2-1	CASSLDRGSYNEQFF	TGTGCCAGCAGCTTAGATAGAGGGTCCTACAATGAGCAGTTCTTC
once	TRBD1	TRBV6-2/TRBV6-3	TRBJ2-2	CASSWGTVNTGELFF	TGTGCCAGCAGTTGGGGGACAGTCAACACCGGGGAGCTGTTTTTT